The rows below give T cell receptor beta chains drawn from one sample of a study of CD8+ T cells in alopecia areata. TCRdb's table, derived via immunoSEQ multiplex PCR, lists solely in-frame clones and lacks some. Of roughly 120,000 clones in the sample, about two fifths were seen once. The sequenced sample consisted of CD4+ T cells sorted from blood. These receptors originate from a human donor with alopecia areata. Both conserved end residues are part of each CDR3. A D gene is named only where the DNA matches it firmly. The size field is filled for only some rows; it gives once, few, many or a size class.

j_gene: TRBJ2-3
v_gene: TRBV5-1
d_gene: TRBD2
abundance: few
CDR3nt: TGCGCCAGCAGCCCTTGGACTAGCGGCACAGATACGCAGTATTTT
CDR3aa: CASSPWTSGTDTQYF

j_gene: TRBJ2-5
v_gene: TRBV15
d_gene: TRBD2
abundance: .
CDR3nt: TGTGCCACCGCCGATGGGACTAGCGGGAGACGTGAGACCCAGTACTTC
CDR3aa: CATADGTSGRRETQYF

j_gene: TRBJ1-1
v_gene: TRBV29-1
d_gene: .
abundance: .
CDR3nt: TGCAGCGTTGCGGCCGGGGGGCCTAATACTGAAGCTTTCTTT
CDR3aa: CSVAAGGPNTEAFF

j_gene: TRBJ1-1
v_gene: TRBV30
d_gene: .
abundance: once
CDR3nt: TGTGCCTGGTCGATCGGGACACTGAACACTGAAGCTTTCTTT
CDR3aa: CAWSIGTLNTEAFF

j_gene: TRBJ2-5
v_gene: TRBV29-1
d_gene: .
abundance: few
CDR3nt: TGCAGCGTTGTAGGTGGCGCAGGAGAGACCCAGTACTTC
CDR3aa: CSVVGGAGETQYF

j_gene: TRBJ2-6
v_gene: TRBV4-1
d_gene: .
abundance: .
CDR3nt: TGCGCCAGCAGCCAGGACCGGGACGCTGGGGCCAACGTCCTGACTTTC
CDR3aa: CASSQDRDAGANVLTF

j_gene: TRBJ1-5
v_gene: TRBV7-2
d_gene: TRBD1
abundance: few
CDR3nt: TGTGCCAGCAGCCCGGACAGGGGAGGACAGCCCCAGCATTTT
CDR3aa: CASSPDRGGQPQHF

j_gene: TRBJ2-3
v_gene: TRBV6-5
d_gene: TRBD2
abundance: once
CDR3nt: TGTGCCAGCAGTCGACTAGCGGGAGGCAAAGATACGCAGTATTTT
CDR3aa: CASSRLAGGKDTQYF

j_gene: TRBJ2-5
v_gene: TRBV15
d_gene: .
abundance: .
CDR3nt: TGTGCCACCAGCAGAGGCCAGAACGGAGAGACCCAGTACTTC
CDR3aa: CATSRGQNGETQYF

j_gene: TRBJ1-5
v_gene: TRBV28
d_gene: TRBD1
abundance: .
CDR3nt: TGTGCCAGCAAGTCGGGACAGGGGGGGAGTGACAATCAGCCCCAGCATTTT
CDR3aa: CASKSGQGGSDNQPQHF

j_gene: TRBJ2-5
v_gene: TRBV6-6
d_gene: TRBD1
abundance: .
CDR3nt: TGTGCCAGCAGGTCCGGGACAGGGATGGGGACCCAGTACTTC
CDR3aa: CASRSGTGMGTQYF

j_gene: TRBJ2-1
v_gene: TRBV29-1
d_gene: TRBD1
abundance: .
CDR3nt: TGCAGCGTTAATCCGGGACAGGGGACTAGCTCCTACAATGAGCAGTTCTTC
CDR3aa: CSVNPGQGTSSYNEQFF

j_gene: TRBJ2-3
v_gene: TRBV7-6
d_gene: TRBD2
abundance: .
CDR3nt: TGTGCCAGCAGCTTAGCGGTTGCGGGAGGGGCAGATACGCAGTATTTT
CDR3aa: CASSLAVAGGADTQYF

j_gene: TRBJ2-7
v_gene: TRBV29-1
d_gene: TRBD1
abundance: few
CDR3nt: TGCAGCGTCGAAAGACAGGGGGCGAACGAGCAGTACTTC
CDR3aa: CSVERQGANEQYF

j_gene: TRBJ2-1
v_gene: TRBV7-2
d_gene: .
abundance: .
CDR3nt: TGTGCCAGCAGCGTTAGGTGGGGGGACAATGAGCAGTTCTTC
CDR3aa: CASSVRWGDNEQFF

j_gene: TRBJ2-1
v_gene: TRBV7-3
d_gene: .
abundance: .
CDR3nt: TGTGCCAGCAGCCAAGGGGGGGATGAGCAGTTCTTC
CDR3aa: CASSQGGDEQFF

j_gene: TRBJ2-1
v_gene: TRBV5-1
d_gene: TRBD2
abundance: .
CDR3nt: TGCGCCACCCGCCCGACTAGCGGGGGTCTTCGCTCCTACAATGAGCAGTTCTTC
CDR3aa: CATRPTSGGLRSYNEQFF

j_gene: TRBJ2-2
v_gene: TRBV19
d_gene: .
abundance: few
CDR3nt: TGTGCCAGTAGTATAACTGGCAGGGCGACCGGGGAGCTGTTTTTT
CDR3aa: CASSITGRATGELFF

j_gene: TRBJ2-7
v_gene: TRBV7-9
d_gene: .
abundance: few
CDR3nt: TGTGCCGGCGGTCCCGAGCGGAACTTC
CDR3aa: CAGGPERNF

j_gene: TRBJ1-2
v_gene: TRBV6-9
d_gene: TRBD1
abundance: few
CDR3nt: TGTGCCACCGTTAACCGGGACAGGCGCAGTTGGTATGGCTACACCTTC
CDR3aa: CATVNRDRRSWYGYTF

j_gene: TRBJ2-4
v_gene: TRBV29-1
d_gene: TRBD1
abundance: few
CDR3nt: TGCAGCGCTGTGGACAGGGCGAACATTCAGTACTTC
CDR3aa: CSAVDRANIQYF

j_gene: TRBJ2-7
v_gene: TRBV29-1
d_gene: .
abundance: .
CDR3nt: TGCAGCGTTGCAGCAACAGCAAGCTCCTACGAGCAGTACTTC
CDR3aa: CSVAATASSYEQYF

j_gene: TRBJ1-2
v_gene: TRBV29-1
d_gene: .
abundance: few
CDR3nt: TGCAGCGTTGAAGATCGCAGTTATAACTATGGCTACACCTTC
CDR3aa: CSVEDRSYNYGYTF

j_gene: TRBJ2-7
v_gene: TRBV2
d_gene: .
abundance: few
CDR3nt: TGTGCCAGCAGGGGGAAGGGACAAGCCTACGAGCAGTACTTC
CDR3aa: CASRGKGQAYEQYF

j_gene: TRBJ2-5
v_gene: TRBV4-1
d_gene: .
abundance: .
CDR3nt: TGCGCCAGCAGCCGGGGCCCCCAAGAGACCCAGTACTTC
CDR3aa: CASSRGPQETQYF

j_gene: TRBJ1-2
v_gene: TRBV2
d_gene: TRBD1
abundance: .
CDR3nt: TGTGCCAGCAGAACAGGGGAAAATGGCTACACCTTC
CDR3aa: CASRTGENGYTF

j_gene: TRBJ2-2
v_gene: TRBV25-1
d_gene: .
abundance: few
CDR3nt: TGTGCCAGCAGAAAACAAAGGGGCACCGGGGAGCTGTTTTTT
CDR3aa: CASRKQRGTGELFF

j_gene: TRBJ1-2
v_gene: TRBV11-2
d_gene: .
abundance: .
CDR3nt: TGTGCCAGCGGGTTCTTATCAAAAGACTATGGCTACACCTTC
CDR3aa: CASGFLSKDYGYTF

j_gene: TRBJ1-2
v_gene: TRBV7-2
d_gene: .
abundance: few
CDR3nt: TGTGCCAGCAACCAGGGGTTGCATGGCTACACCTTC
CDR3aa: CASNQGLHGYTF

j_gene: TRBJ2-7
v_gene: TRBV29-1
d_gene: .
abundance: few
CDR3nt: TGCAGCGCCACCCCGGACAGGAGGGGCGAGCAGTACTTC
CDR3aa: CSATPDRRGEQYF

j_gene: TRBJ2-4
v_gene: TRBV28
d_gene: TRBD2
abundance: few
CDR3nt: TGTGCCAGCAGTTTAGGGGGGGGTGCCAAAAACATTCAGTACTTC
CDR3aa: CASSLGGGAKNIQYF

j_gene: TRBJ2-7
v_gene: TRBV5-6
d_gene: .
abundance: few
CDR3nt: TGTGCCAGCAGCCTAATCAGGGGCGAGCAGTACTTC
CDR3aa: CASSLIRGEQYF

j_gene: TRBJ2-7
v_gene: TRBV4-1
d_gene: .
abundance: .
CDR3nt: TGCGCCAGCAGCCGACTTTCTCAGGCTATTTACGAGCAGTACTTC
CDR3aa: CASSRLSQAIYEQYF

j_gene: TRBJ2-7
v_gene: TRBV18
d_gene: .
abundance: many
CDR3nt: TGTGCCAGCTCACCACAGGGGACCGAGCAGTACTTC
CDR3aa: CASSPQGTEQYF

j_gene: TRBJ1-5
v_gene: TRBV7-2
d_gene: .
abundance: .
CDR3nt: TGTGCCAGCAGCTGGGCGAGGGGGAGCAATCAGCCCCAGCATTTT
CDR3aa: CASSWARGSNQPQHF

j_gene: TRBJ2-5
v_gene: TRBV7-9
d_gene: .
abundance: few
CDR3nt: TGTGCCAGCAGCTTGATGCAGGCCCAAGAGACCCAGTACTTC
CDR3aa: CASSLMQAQETQYF

j_gene: TRBJ2-1
v_gene: TRBV28
d_gene: .
abundance: .
CDR3nt: TGTGCCAGCACCCCAGCGGAGACCTCCTACAATGAGCAGTTCTTC
CDR3aa: CASTPAETSYNEQFF

j_gene: TRBJ2-3
v_gene: TRBV7-2
d_gene: TRBD2
abundance: few
CDR3nt: TGTGCCAGCAGCTTAGGACGCGGGAGTGCGACAGATACGCAGTATTTT
CDR3aa: CASSLGRGSATDTQYF

j_gene: TRBJ1-2
v_gene: TRBV6-1
d_gene: .
abundance: .
CDR3nt: TGTGCCAGCAGTGAAGGAAGGACCCAAGGCGGCTATGGCTACACCTTC
CDR3aa: CASSEGRTQGGYGYTF

j_gene: TRBJ2-6
v_gene: TRBV27
d_gene: TRBD2
abundance: .
CDR3nt: TGTGCCAGCAGTTTGGAAGGCGGGAGCTCTGGGGCCAACGTCCTGACTTTC
CDR3aa: CASSLEGGSSGANVLTF

j_gene: TRBJ2-3
v_gene: TRBV5-1
d_gene: .
abundance: .
CDR3nt: TGCGCCAGCAGCCGGACGGACCATAGCACAGATACGCAGTATTTT
CDR3aa: CASSRTDHSTDTQYF

j_gene: TRBJ2-7
v_gene: TRBV29-1
d_gene: .
abundance: few
CDR3nt: TGCAGCGTCAGAAGGAACTACGAGCAGTACTTC
CDR3aa: CSVRRNYEQYF

j_gene: TRBJ2-5
v_gene: TRBV29-1
d_gene: TRBD1
abundance: .
CDR3nt: TGCAGCGCTGATCCCAACCGGGACAGGGGAGAGACCCAGTACTTC
CDR3aa: CSADPNRDRGETQYF

j_gene: TRBJ1-1
v_gene: TRBV29-1
d_gene: TRBD1
abundance: .
CDR3nt: TGCAGCGTGGGGACAGGGGCAAACACTGAAGCTTTCTTT
CDR3aa: CSVGTGANTEAFF

j_gene: TRBJ2-7
v_gene: TRBV7-9
d_gene: .
abundance: few
CDR3nt: TGTGCCAGCAGTCGGACATCCTACGAGCAGTACTTC
CDR3aa: CASSRTSYEQYF

j_gene: TRBJ1-1
v_gene: TRBV29-1
d_gene: .
abundance: .
CDR3nt: TGCAGCGTTGTTGAAGGAGTCAGGGTGACTGAAGCTTTCTTT
CDR3aa: CSVVEGVRVTEAFF